This section outlines one T cell receptor beta chain sequence together with its context. This entry comes from a study of monozygotic twins with inflammatory bowel disease. UMIs that included a 6-nucleotide sample barcode were added by template switching, which took place during cDNA synthesis. After re-calling the 5' RACE reads, TCRdb lists one entry per CDR3 protein, DNA absent. There are approximately 150,000 distinct CDR3 sequences in the sample, with roughly 7% held by the top ten. The CDR3 has 13 amino acids. The V and J genes are TRBV12-3 or TRBV12-4 and TRBJ2-5. Sequencing was carried out using blood. The sequence was obtained from a human donor with ulcerative colitis or Crohn's disease, or a healthy co-twin of an affected twin (not recorded which). CDR3 amino acids: CASSSLRKETQYF.